This entry is about one T cell receptor (beta chain). Its target is unknown. These data come from a study of vaccination and CD4 T cells after COVID-19. About the research overall: There were two doses of either BNT162b2 or mRNA-1273 vaccine given to participants. Researchers treated cells with overlapping spike peptides taken from SARS-CoV-2, HCoV-NL63, HCoV-OC43 and HCoV-229E.

Study-wide results and limits: From a median of about 20 to 40, SARS-CoV-2-reactive clonotypes increased, though not significantly.

Stated treatment: roughly nine-day PBMC culture with coronavirus spike peptide pools or control peptides (ViraFEST assay). Ahead of the COVID-19 pandemic (2011-2018), the CD4+ T cells of the unexposed donor were collected. Germline CDR1 and CDR2: MNHNS and SASEGT. V lost 6 bases to trimming and J lost 0 bases; unmatched junction nucleotides: 3. The CDR3 has 14 residues. Cultured CD4+ T-cell DNA underwent Oncomine TCR Beta short-read sequencing. Genomic DNA was taken out of cultured CD4+ T cells by extraction. A single record per CDR3 protein comes from TCRdb applying MiXCR to the PCR reads. The data contain over 8,500 distinct CDR3 sequences, about 27% of them singletons.

The TCR originated in a human donor in good health. Sequencing input: CD4+ T cells from blood, cultured in vitro. The chain couples TRBV6-1 to TRBJ2-7; 9 positions match TRBD1. The CDR3 region is CASRTGGGSYEQYF. CDR3 nucleotides: TGTGCCAGCAGGACAGGGGGGGGCTCCTACGAGCAGTACTTC.